This TCR beta chain was obtained from a study of blood T cell repertoires in COVID-19. At the level of the study: Spain, Italy and the United States supplied samples that represented acute and convalescent COVID-19. Sample material is recorded as cDNA or gDNA derived from T cells, B-cell-depleted T cells, or PBMCs.

In the study's own analysis: Quantification of nucleated cells was approximated via reference gene primer amplification. Data came from immunoSEQ multiplex PCR; TCRdb stores just in-frame clones and leaves some out. V, J and clone size are those of that table, while D and trimming were read from the DNA. The sample yields roughly 200,000 clones, roughly nine tenths seen once. The CDR3 loop spans 17 amino acids. From germline, CDR1 is PRHDT and CDR2 FYEKMQ (reference sequence). V was cut by 5 bases and J by 0 bases, with 16 bases left in between. V gene TRBV13 combines with J gene TRBJ2-2, with a tentative D call TRBD2 (6 bases). The sample was peripheral blood. This sequence originates from a woman aged 18-29 years who had recovered from COVID-19. The CDR3 bases are TGTGCCAGCAGCCCGGGGGAAGTGTTAACGAACACCGGGGAGCTGTTTTTT. Its translation: CASSPGEVLTNTGELFF.